This T cell receptor beta chain was recovered during a study of CDR3 diversity in severe acne (dated by TCRdb to between 2018 and 2021). The CDR3 holds 12 amino acids from the cysteine to the phenylalanine. CDR3 DNA only is kept here, 36 bases in frame from base 1. The V end loses 1 base and the J end loses 10 bases, and a stretch of 10 bases separates them. As encoded in the germline V gene (reference sequence), CDR1 is LGHDT while CDR2 is YNNKEL. Libraries were prepared through PCR. TCRdb names Illumina HiSeq 2000 as the instrument used. TCRdb reran the public reads through fastp at Q25 and MiXCR, keeping productive beta chains. Every distinct CDR3 protein forms one entry, paired with its most common genes and DNA. The sample yields around 83,000 distinct CDR3 sequences; approximately 54% were counted once. Approximately 10% of the sample is in the top ten clones. This clonotype came up many times. What antigen it recognizes has not been identified. With a much larger clone just one base away, this may be a read error.

The receptor was isolated from a male donor with severe acne vulgaris. The chain is assembled from TRBV3-1 and TRBJ1-2; matching of 5 bases hints at TRBD1 as the D gene. Sequencing was performed on blood. The CDR3 protein sequence reads: CASSQAGVFYTF. The DNA reads as follows: TGTGCCAGCAGCCAAGCGGGGGTCTTCTACACCTTC.